Reported below is one T cell receptor beta chain. Its target is unknown. The V end was cut by 5 bases, the J end by 2 bases, with 10 bases between. Germline V CDR1 and CDR2: SEHNR, FQNEAQ (reference sequence). The CDR3 is 13 amino acids. Sequencing used immunoSEQ multiplex PCR; TCRdb keeps in-frame clones, though not all of them. The sample has about 160,000 clones, 90% to 95% seen once. The data were obtained in a study of T cell responses to AZD1222 COVID-19 vaccine. General study findings and limits: Repertoires were collected only later (after the peak T cell response had occurred). The study identified only six AZD1222 recipients as seropositive at baseline.

This chain joins TRBV7-9 and TRBJ2-7, with D tentatively TRBD1 (6 bases). The clonotype originates from an adult who received the AZD1222 COVID-19 vaccine. This material consisted of peripheral blood, taken 28 days after the second AZD1222 dose. The CDR3 spells CASSARDTYEQYF. Written as DNA, the CDR3 is TGTGCCAGCAGCGCCCGGGACACCTACGAGCAGTACTTC. Based on the CDR3 plus reference TRBV7-9 and TRBJ2-7, the full variable domain is DTGVSQNPRHKITKRGQNVTFRCDPISEHNRLYWYRQTLGQGPEFLTYFQNEAQLEKSRLLSDRFSAERPKGSFSTLEIQRTEQGDSAMYLCASSARDTYEQYFGPGTRLTVT.